These T cell receptor beta chains were read from a single sample in a study of blood T cell repertoires in COVID-19. Some clones are missing from TCRdb's copy, which holds only in-frame ones; the method was immunoSEQ multiplex PCR. The profile covers some 170,000 clones, with roughly 88% appearing a single time and 12% to 15% taken by the ten largest. The sequenced material came from PBMCs or T cells enriched from blood (not recorded which). These receptors were obtained from a man aged 50-59 years who had recovered from COVID-19. Each CDR3 is given with its conserved first and last residue. Fields, in order: CDR3 length, clone size, J gene, D gene, V gene, CDR3 DNA, CDR3 protein. The D gene is left open where the match is weak. Clone size is stated in some rows and not others, as once, few, many or a class when expanded.

>18|NA|TRBJ1-4|TRBD1|TRBV13
TGTGCCAGCAGCTTAAACGCAGGGGGAGTAGGAACTAATGAAAAACTGTTTTTT
CASSLNAGGVGTNEKLFF
>14|NA|TRBJ1-1|NA|TRBV3-1/TRBV3-2
TGTGCCAGCAGCCGAAGAGAAGGGGGCACTGAAGCTTTCTTT
CASSRREGGTEAFF
>16|NA|TRBJ2-3|TRBD1|TRBV24-1
TGTGCCACCAGTGATCCCTCGGGACAGAGACCCAATACGCAGTATTTT
CATSDPSGQRPNTQYF
>14|few|TRBJ2-2|NA|TRBV6-2/TRBV6-3
TGTGCCAGCAGTTCGGACTTTATGAGGGGGGAGCTGTTTTTT
CASSSDFMRGELFF
>18|NA|TRBJ2-7|NA|TRBV3-1/TRBV3-2
TGTGCCAGCAGCCAAGAACTAAGGTTAGCAGTTGGCCTCTACGAGCAGTACTTC
CASSQELRLAVGLYEQYF
>17|NA|TRBJ2-1|NA|TRBV6-1
TGTGCCAGCAGTGAAGCTAGTAGCGGAAGCTCCTACAATGAGCAGTTCTTC
CASSEASSGSSYNEQFF
>15|NA|TRBJ1-3|TRBD1|TRBV5-6
TGTGCCAGCAGCCCCCCACAGGGGTCTGGAAACACCATATATTTT
CASSPPQGSGNTIYF
>14|NA|TRBJ1-6|NA|TRBV5-1
TGCGCCAGCAGCTTGACAGGGTATGGTTCACCCCTCCACTTT
CASSLTGYGSPLHF
>13|many|TRBJ2-7|TRBD1|TRBV11-2
TGTGCCAGCAGCTTAGACAGGGGGCGGGTGCAGTACTTC
CASSLDRGRVQYF
>10|NA|TRBJ2-1|NA|TRBV20-1
TGCAGTGCCCTCTATAATGAGCAGTTCTTC
CSALYNEQFF
>13|NA|TRBJ2-3|NA|TRBV7-7
TGTGCCAGCAGCTTCGGACTCTCGGATACGCAGTATTTT
CASSFGLSDTQYF
>14|NA|TRBJ1-2|NA|TRBV30
TGTGCCTGGAGTATCGGACACACGATCTATGGCTACACCTTC
CAWSIGHTIYGYTF
>19|NA|TRBJ2-7|TRBD1|TRBV11-2
TGTGCCAGCAGCTTAGCATCGACAGGGGGGGGAAAAGAGGCCTACGAGCAGTACTTC
CASSLASTGGGKEAYEQYF
>13|NA|TRBJ1-2|NA|TRBV5-1
TGCGCCAGCAGCTTGGCCCCGAGGTATGGCTACACCTTC
CASSLAPRYGYTF
>14|NA|TRBJ1-1|TRBD1|TRBV7-9
TGTGCCAGCAGCTTAAGGGCAGGGGACAGCGAAGCTTTCTTT
CASSLRAGDSEAFF
>13|NA|TRBJ1-1|NA|TRBV7-3
TGTGCCAGCAGTCCGGGACAGAACACTGAAGCTTTCTTT
CASSPGQNTEAFF
>12|NA|TRBJ1-5|NA|TRBV7-9
TGTGCCAGCAGCCTAACTAATAGGCCCCAGCATTTT
CASSLTNRPQHF
>13|NA|TRBJ1-2|TRBD1|TRBV5-1
TGCGCCAGCAGCCCGGGGACAGCCTATGGCTACACCTTC
CASSPGTAYGYTF
>15|NA|TRBJ1-6|TRBD1|TRBV5-6
TGTGCCAGCAGCGGCCGGGACAGGGGTTACTCACCCCTCCACTTT
CASSGRDRGYSPLHF
>14|once|TRBJ1-4|TRBD1|TRBV18
TGTGCCAGCTCTGAGGGACAGTATAATGAAAAACTGTTTTTT
CASSEGQYNEKLFF
>16|NA|TRBJ2-5|NA|TRBV6-2/TRBV6-3
TGTGCCAGCAGTTATCCGGGACTCGCCAAGCGAGAGACCCAGTACTTC
CASSYPGLAKRETQYF
>14|few|TRBJ1-1|NA|TRBV5-1
TGCGCCAGCAGCTTGGAGATAGGGACAACGGCGGCTTTCTTT
CASSLEIGTTAAFF
>14|NA|TRBJ2-2|NA|TRBV24-1
TGTGCCACCAGACAGGGAACGAACACCGGGGAGCTGTTTTTT
CATRQGTNTGELFF
>16|few|TRBJ1-1|NA|TRBV7-2
TGTGCCAGCAGCTTAGGATCACGGAGAACAAACACTGAAGCTTTCTTT
CASSLGSRRTNTEAFF
>14|once|TRBJ1-2|TRBD1|TRBV19
TGTGCCAGTAGTAACTTACAGGGGGCGAGTGGCTACACCTTC
CASSNLQGASGYTF
>15|NA|TRBJ2-1|NA|TRBV3-1/TRBV3-2
TGTGCCAGCAGCCAGGGGGGCGGGGGTTTTAATGAGCAGTTCTTC
CASSQGGGGFNEQFF
>18|NA|TRBJ2-1|TRBD1|TRBV7-2
TGTGCCAGCAGCTCCGCAGGGGGCGCGACCCTTTACTACAATGAGCAGTTCTTC
CASSSAGGATLYYNEQFF
>13|few|TRBJ2-7|TRBD2|TRBV27
TGTGCCAGCAGTTTATCGATGGGGGGGGAGCAGTACTTC
CASSLSMGGEQYF